This record looks at one T cell receptor beta chain sequence and its context. Its antigen is still unknown. Qualities for individual bases were not recorded, and no much larger clone is one base off. This specimen belongs to a study of cytomegalovirus exposure and HLA in healthy donors (dated by TCRdb to about 2017). Some background on the complete study: An earlier analysis of approximately 640 of the donors reported 250 to 350 Gb of sequence data and roughly 100 million unique TCR beta sequences from about 179 million T cells. Approximately 300 gigabases of sequencing data and roughly 80 million unique TCR sequences made up an early release that covered around 640 HLA-typed donors. Among the roughly 390 genotyped donors, around 81% belonged to the genetic ancestry cluster associated with self-reported Caucasian donors. The study aimed to test whether cataloging public T cell receptors could reveal signatures of past pathogen exposure. Using immunosequencing, the study profiled T cell repertoires from 500 to 800 subjects and related those repertoires to cytomegalovirus serostatus. A separate validation cohort of roughly 130 different subjects was used in addition to the roughly 670-subject first cohort. To predict cytomegalovirus infection status, the study combined high-throughput TCR immunosequencing, statistical association of individual TCRs with disease status, and machine learning. A later analysis re-examined previously published TCR beta repertoires from 500 to 700 donors and added high-resolution HLA genotyping to investigate patterns of TCR occurrence. Rather than using new phenotypic data, the later analysis identified candidate immune exposures from TCR beta sequences and from how often those sequences occurred across donors. An earlier analysis of some 600 of the donors applied high-throughput TCR beta sequencing to assess whether each TCR beta V gene segment acted as functional or pseudogenic. Donor age, sex, ethnicity and CMV serostatus were compiled alongside the repertoire data. In a later genetic analysis, genome-wide SNP genotypes for about 65% of the 666 donors were used, and that subset was treated as a discovery cohort. All discovery cohort repertoires had been generated using a single sequencing platform. Class I and class II HLA loci were covered by the typing at four-digit resolution. Typing coverage varied by locus: roughly 629-640 donors for A, B, C, DRB1 and DQB1; roughly 520 for DQA1; around 570 for DPA1; around 490 for DPB1. Because of strong linkage in the cohort, five DR-DQ haplotypes were treated as single units for association and clustering. On average, roughly 200,000 unique TCR beta nucleotide sequences were sequenced per donor among some 430 genotyped donors of the cohort, with 15% to 20% of those sequences being non-productive.

Libraries were constructed by the immunoSEQ multiplex PCR assay. For the multiplex PCR, a mixture combining 60 forward primers for TCR Vbeta segments and 13 reverse primers for TCR Jbeta segments was used. A multiplex PCR assay on genomic DNA amplified the CDR3 region of rearranged TCR beta genes. On the Illumina HiSeq System, the amplified TCR beta libraries were sequenced as 87-base-pair reads. The source study handled its data this way. In a later analysis, approximately 74 million unique TCR beta chains were counted across the roughly 610 repertoires, and roughly 11 million of these chains were shared by at least two donors. Raw reads were error-corrected and collapsed into unique sequences with a nearest-neighbor algorithm that merged closely related sequences to remove PCR and sequencing errors. V, D and J gene segments were assigned by aligning CDR3 sequences to IMGT reference sequences. For a sequence to be retained, at least a six-nucleotide match to both a V gene segment and a J gene segment was required. A rearrangement was called productive if the CDR3 had no stop codons and remained in frame with V and J, and every other rearrangement was called non-productive. Following IMGT convention, CDR3 was defined as the stretch from the second conserved V-encoded cysteine up to the conserved J-encoded phenylalanine. The earlier analysis of some 580 of the donors excluded any sequence lacking an unambiguous match to a single V gene segment. An earlier analysis of under 750 of the donors called V segments functional above 56.7% productive rearrangements and segregating when the between-donor standard deviation exceeded 5%. A statistical classification framework was built to diagnose cytomegalovirus status from the catalog of TCR beta chain sequences. In a later analysis, V and J genes were assigned by comparing TCR nucleotide sequences against IMGT/GENE-DB human TR gene sequences. A later analysis assigned CDR3 sequences and most-parsimonious VDJ recombination scenarios with the TCRdist pipeline. In a later analysis, every TCR beta chain was defined by the combination of its CDR3 amino acid sequence and its V-gene family, and reads without a unique V-gene family were dropped. A later analysis removed 550 to 650 highly shared, low-generation-probability nucleotide sequences to deal with suspected cross-contamination and a sequencing artifact. A later analysis calculated a clonal expansion index for each public chain from normalized within-repertoire ranks of inferred template counts. In a later analysis, generation probabilities were computed using a VDJ recombination model fitted to out-of-frame rearrangements, and the results were checked against IGoR. Hypergeometric tests were used in a later analysis to score TCR-TCR, TCR-HLA and TCR-CMV co-occurrence, with a repertoire-size bias correction applied to the TCR pairs. A later analysis estimated false discovery rates by permuting HLA or CMV assignments 20 times. In a later analysis, co-occurring TCRs were grouped with DBSCAN, and TCRdist sequence similarity was added when clustering was performed within HLA-allele-positive subsets. Repertoires with fewer than 30,000 or more than 120,000 public chains, plus five repertoires with anomalous nucleotide sharing, were excluded from co-occurrence clustering. TCRdb retrieved this table from immuneACCESS and kept in-frame rearrangements only. Not all clones are present; in checked studies, unresolved V genes account for under half, and no reason is known for the remainder. The DNA was the basis for D and trimming; V, J and clone size are from that table. The table for this sample lists about 150,000 clones; nearly 70% of them were counted only once. The ten most abundant clones make up under 11% of the sample.

In total, about 650 healthy bone marrow donors made up the cohort. All cohort members were sampled while nominally healthy, although unrecorded immune exposures were likely present. The donor was CMV seropositive and was included in the group of about 290 seropositive cohort members. Every donor gave a peripheral blood sample, and the peripheral blood mononuclear cells from that sample were used for TCR beta sequencing. The Qiagen DNeasy Blood Extraction Kit was used to extract genomic DNA from the blood cell samples. The V end gives up 4 bases and the J end 2 bases, leaving 4 bases in the junction not matched to a gene. Including cysteine and phenylalanine, the CDR3 has 15 amino acids. Kept here is only the CDR3 DNA, which spans 45 bases and is read in frame from base 1. The germline V gene sets CDR1 to SGHTA and CDR2 to FQGTGA. Findings and caveats that apply to the study as a whole: It was suggested by the authors that the approach could potentially be generalized to other disease states and immunological phenotypes. Strong co-occurrence of HLA alleles, especially DR and DQ, made assigning TCR associations to individual alleles difficult. A few of the identified cytomegalovirus-associated TCR beta chains were confirmed in vitro to be specific for cytomegalovirus antigens. According to a later analysis, parvovirus B19, influenza, CMV and Epstein-Barr virus appeared linked to several top co-occurrence clusters. Presence/absence analyses assumed roughly uniform sequencing depth across donors, an assumption that may not hold. The study gave a list of about 150 TCR beta chains associated with cytomegalovirus. Compared with equally common non-associated chains, HLA-associated TCR beta chains in a later analysis were more clonally expanded and had lower generation probabilities. For the cohort, immune exposure information was limited to CMV serostatus. The classifier was reported to diagnose cytomegalovirus status with high specificity and sensitivity in both the original cohort and the validation cohort. Because HLA typing was missing for some donors at each locus, association tests included only the typed subset. An earlier analysis of some 560 of the donors showed that most TCR beta V segments appeared in productive rearrangements either about 87% or about 30% of the time, which broadly matched IMGT annotations. A later analysis found that TCR association rates varied across HLA loci, with DRB1 alleles showing the most associated TCRs and HLA-C alleles the fewest. According to a later genetic analysis, donors in an Asian-associated ancestry cluster had fewer N-insertions in productive TCRs than the approximately 700-donor mean. Some IMGT-functional V segments, including TRBV6-2 and TRBV6-3, could not be told apart with the 87-base-pair reads, so those segments were excluded. V-gene and J-gene trimming of TCR beta chains was associated with a missense DCLRE1C variant in a later genetic analysis, and the association was replicated in an independent cohort. A cluster of highly shared sequence variants was judged likely to be a technical artifact of the sequencing pipeline. A further reported finding was that TCR beta sequences accurately predicted the HLA-A and HLA-B alleles for most subjects in the first cohort. Linkage disequilibrium might explain the correlated functional status among segregating V segments, but an unknown experimental factor could not be ruled out. This cohort had only TCR beta chains sequenced, and the lack of alpha or paired-chain data limited which features could be detected. Because counts were too low, seventeen rarely observed V segments, including chromosome 9 orphons, were excluded from the earlier analysis of some 590 of the donors. A later analysis associated approximately 17,000 TCR beta sequences with specific HLA alleles at a false discovery rate of 0.05. A later analysis found that most CMV-associated TCR beta chains appeared HLA-restricted, with HLA associations seemingly driven largely by CMV exposure. Most TCR sequences were seen in very few donors, while some public TCRs were found in many individuals.

Sequencing was performed on PBMCs. This sequence was found in a man aged 25-45 years in good health and CMV-seropositive. Recombination joined TRBV7-3 with TRBJ1-5; a stretch of 8 junction bases matches TRBD1. This receptor has the CDR3 CASSSPTGGNQPQHF. Here is the DNA: TGTGCCAGCAGCTCCCCGACAGGGGGCAATCAGCCCCAGCATTTT.